These 6 T cell receptor beta chains came from one sample sequenced in a study of T cell changes during pregnancy in multiple sclerosis. Measured with immunoSEQ multiplex PCR; TCRdb has only the in-frame clones, and not every one. The sample lists 20,000 to 25,000 clones, roughly 89% occurring once. The sequences come from CD4+ T cells from peripheral blood mononuclear cells, collected in the third trimester of pregnancy. The source is a female donor in good health, enrolled as a control in a pregnancy study.

The chain combines TRBV2 with TRBJ1-4; TRBD1 matches at 8 bases. The germline V gene encodes CDR1 SNHLY and CDR2 FYNNEI. The CDR3 totals 15 residues. The J segment lost 7 bases and the V segment lost 4 bases, leaving 8 bases of the junction unmatched. Here the CDR3 DNA reads TGTGCCAGCAGTGTTCTCAGGGGGCGCAGTGAAAAACTGTTTTTT. Translating gives CASSVLRGRSEKLFF. Complete variable domain (other parts from reference TRBV2 and TRBJ1-4): EPEVTQTPSHQVTQMGQEVILRCVPISNHLYFYWYRQILGQKVEFLVSFYNNEISEKSEIFDDQFSVERPDGSNFTLKIRSTKLEDSAMYFCASSVLRGRSEKLFFGSGTQLSVL.

J is TRBJ2-5 and V is TRBV15; 7 bases map to TRBD2. J was trimmed by 5 bases and V by 0 bases; bases with no gene match: 3. CDR3 length equals 14 residues. The V gene's germline CDR1 is LNHNV and CDR2 YYDKDF (reference sequence). The CDR3, as DNA: TGTGCCACCAGCAGAGATGTGGGAGGGGAGACCCAGTACTTC. It specifies CATSRDVGGETQYF.

The rearrangement joins TRBV9 to TRBJ2-1, with 7 bases lining up with TRBD1. This CDR3 has 15 amino acids. Germline V gene data show CDR1 as SGDLS and CDR2 as YYNGEE. Trimming cost V 0 bases and J 5 bases; bases outside gene matches: 5. CDR3 sequence: CASSVAPDRHNEQFF. CDR3 bases: TGTGCCAGCAGCGTAGCCCCGGACAGGCACAATGAGCAGTTCTTC.

The genes are TRBV10-1 and TRBJ1-1; no reliable D call. Trimming removed 3 bases at V and 0 bases at J, with 8 bases between. The CDR3 contains 14 residues. Germline V gene data show CDR1 as WNHNN and CDR2 as SYGVQD (reference sequence). The CDR3 DNA sequence: TGCGCCAGCAGTGACGGTAGCATGAACACTGAAGCTTTCTTT. Protein product: CASSDGSMNTEAFF.

The V and J genes are TRBV7-9 and TRBJ2-2, with a tentative D call TRBD2 (6 bases). This CDR3 is 15 amino acids long. The V and J ends lost 10 bases and 2 bases respectively, with 17 bases between them. Germline V lookup: CDR1 SEHNR, CDR2 FQNEAQ (reference sequence). CDR3 sequence (DNA): TGTGCCAAAGGGCCCCTAGCGACCAACACCGGGGAGCTGTTTTTT. It is translated as CAKGPLATNTGELFF.

The chain couples TRBV2 to TRBJ2-7, with TRBD1 matching 8 bases. The V and J ends lost 6 bases and 4 bases, in that order; junction bases with no gene match: 5. Germline loops: CDR1 SNHLY, CDR2 FYNNEI. The CDR3 contains 13 residues. The CDR3 DNA reads TGTGCCAGCAGCCTGGACAGGGCGTACGAGCAGTACTTC. Translation gives CASSLDRAYEQYF.